This T cell receptor (beta chain) was sequenced during a study of T cells in Graves' hyperthyroidism and ophthalmopathy. Study background: Peripheral blood was acquired at first diagnosis, ahead of any therapy whatsoever.

About this clonotype: Its cognate antigen is unknown.

CDR3 length: 15 amino acids. V lost 4 bases to trimming and J lost 1 base, with 11 bases between them. Germline CDR1 is LNHDA and CDR2 is SQIVND (reference sequence). Amplification of TCR beta CDR3 regions used RNA as the template. With the HTBI primer set, the TCR CDR3 went through a first round of RT-PCR. In TCRdb, the multiplex PCR reads were re-called with MiXCR into one record per CDR3 protein. The data show 300,000 to 400,000 distinct CDR3 sequences, around 20% seen once. Overall study results and limits: Among thyroid clonotypes expanded above 0.001, most also appeared in blood. Stable hyperthyroidism and ophthalmopathy were separated using 13 V-J signatures.

Each 10 ml fresh peripheral blood draw supplied the PBMCs. This sequence joins TRBV19 and TRBJ1-5, with D perhaps matching TRBD1 (6 bases). This receptor was identified in a man between 18 and 29 years old with Graves' ophthalmopathy. Sequencing used blood. Here the CDR3 reads CASSRQVISNQPQHF. CDR3 in DNA: TGTGCCAGTAGTAGACAGGTTATAAGCAATCAGCCCCAGCATTTT.